The T cell receptor beta chain under discussion was sequenced for a study of blood T cell repertoires in COVID-19. In the study's own analysis: It was from reference gene primer amplification that nucleated cell counts were estimated. Using immunoSEQ multiplex PCR, the repertoire was profiled, and TCRdb retains in-frame clones only, with some absent. V and J calls and clone size are given by that table; D and trimming were obtained from the DNA. This table has roughly 80,000 clones, roughly nine tenths appearing once. CDR1 and CDR2 from the germline V gene are MNHEY and SVGEGT. This CDR3 contains 15 residues. The V end lost 5 bases, the J end lost 3 bases, and 17 bases lay between the germline ends.

Sequencing used peripheral blood. The chain couples TRBV6-2 or TRBV6-3 to TRBJ2-7, with D possibly being TRBD2 (5 bases). The receptor comes from a woman over 75 with active or convalescent COVID-19. The CDR3 region is CASSGGWEKGYEQYF. As DNA, the CDR3 is TGTGCCAGCAGTGGCGGTTGGGAGAAGGGCTACGAGCAGTACTTC.